One sample yielded the 9 T cell receptor beta chains listed below, sequenced in a study of spatial heterogeneity in lung cancer. The sample's time point: sample taken at primary tumor resection. TCRs were sequenced from unsorted whole RNA of tumor, nontumor lung or PBMC. TCRdb itself ran the 5' RACE reads through MiXCR, one entry per CDR3 protein. The sample lists tens of thousands of distinct CDR3 sequences; roughly 13% were seen once. Material: PBMCs, obtained at surgery. The receptors were gathered from a male donor with early-stage non-small cell lung cancer.

This chain links TRBV6-1 with TRBJ1-2; 12 bases agree with TRBD1. Per germline, CDR1 MNHNS and CDR2 SASEGT. V trimming: 4 bases; J trimming: 8 bases; junction bases outside the gene matches: 2. This CDR3 is 13 amino acids long. DNA for the CDR3: TGTGCCAGCAGTGTCGGGACAGGGGGCGGCTACACCTTC. Translating gives CASSVGTGGGYTF.

V usage is TRBV13 and J usage is TRBJ2-2; D uncertain. This CDR3 spans 14 amino acids. Germline CDR1 PRHDT, CDR2 FYEKMQ (reference sequence). Trimming removed 4 bases at V and 6 bases at J, with 12 bases between. As DNA, the CDR3 is TGTGCCAGCAGCTCGCCCCGGCTCCCCGGGGAGCTGTTTTTT. Amino acids: CASSSPRLPGELFF.

This rearrangement joins TRBV15 to TRBJ1-2; 7 bases fit TRBD1. V lost 5 bases to trimming and J lost 4 bases; unmatched junction nucleotides: 1. The CDR3 covers 12 residues. Germline lookup yields CDR1 LNHNV and CDR2 YYDKDF (reference sequence). The CDR3 DNA reads TGTGCCACCAGCGGGACAGTCTATGGCTACACCTTC. Translating gives CATSGTVYGYTF.

This clonotype turned up a few times. The V gene is TRBV11-2, the J gene TRBJ1-1; the D gene is possibly TRBD1 (5 bases). The germline gives CDR1 SGHAT, CDR2 FQNNGV. V dropped 6 bases and J dropped 2 bases, with 13 bases sitting between them. CDR3 length: 14 amino acids. The CDR3 loop is CASSTDRINTEAFF. CDR3 nucleotides: TGTGCCAGCAGTACCGACAGAATAAACACTGAAGCTTTCTTT.

A few counts support this clonotype. This chain connects TRBV6-6 to TRBJ1-1, with D perhaps TRBD1 (5 bases). The germline gives CDR1 MNHNY, CDR2 SVGAGI (reference sequence). The V gene lost 11 bases and the J gene lost 0 bases, with 10 bases spanning the gap. CDR3 size: 12 residues. The CDR3 DNA sequence: TGTGCCTCGGGACGTTTGAACACTGAAGCTTTCTTT. Protein sequence: CASGRLNTEAFF.

This clonotype has a count of ten or more. The chain recombines TRBV12-3 or TRBV12-4 with TRBJ2-2, with 12 bases lining up with TRBD1. CDR3 length: 18 amino acids. With V trimmed by 5 bases and J by 1 base, 8 bases remained unmatched. CDR3 amino acids: CASSPGTGGWRNTGELFF. CDR3 bases: TGTGCCAGCAGTCCAGGGACAGGGGGCTGGAGGAACACCGGGGAGCTGTTTTTT.

The chain joins TRBV18 to TRBJ1-1, with TRBD1 matching over 12 bases. After removal of 0 bases from V and 7 bases from J, the junction contained 3 bases not matched to a gene. Per germline, CDR1 KGHSH and CDR2 LQKENI. The length of the CDR3 is 15 residues. CDR3 in DNA: TGTGCCAGCTCACCACCCGGGACAGGGGGCAATGAAGCTTTCTTT. This encodes CASSPPGTGGNEAFF.

The J gene is TRBJ2-1, the V gene TRBV6-2 or TRBV6-3; tentative D call: TRBD2 (5 bases). Deletions cut 6 bases from V and 6 bases from J, with 9 bases between. Germline values: CDR1 MNHEY, CDR2 SVGEGT. The CDR3 has 12 residues. Written as DNA, the CDR3 is TGTGCCAGCAGCGGACTCCCCAATGAGCAGTTCTTC. Its protein product is CASSGLPNEQFF.

This clonotype occurred a few times. The J gene is TRBJ2-7, the V gene TRBV11-1; no reliable D call. The V gene lost 1 base and the J gene lost 4 bases, with 11 bases spanning the gap. Germline values: CDR1 SGHAT, CDR2 FQDESV (reference sequence). The CDR3 has 14 residues. The CDR3, as DNA: TGTGCCAGCAGCTTAGACCAGGCCGAGTACGAGCAGTACTTC. Translation gives CASSLDQAEYEQYF.